These 24 T cell receptor beta chains were all obtained from the same sample, sequenced in a study of blood T cells in healthy people across ages. The second PCR ran about 6 to 12 cycles with a sample-barcoded 5' primer and J-beta primers. TCRdb independently ran MiXCR on the 5' RACE reads; one entry per CDR3 protein. The data contain fewer than 2,000,000 distinct CDR3 sequences, approximately 39% of them singletons. Sequenced sample: blood. Receptors originate from a human donor in good health.

The chain carries TRBV11-2 and TRBJ1-2; 7 positions match TRBD1. This CDR3 is 13 amino acids long. J lost 6 bases, V lost 5 bases, and 6 bases had no gene match. The germline gives CDR1 SGHAT, CDR2 FQNNGV. CDR3 nucleotide sequence: TGTGCCAGCAGCCAACAGGGGATCAATGGCTACACCTTC. Its protein product is CASSQQGINGYTF.

V usage is TRBV7-8 and J usage is TRBJ2-3; a possible D gene is TRBD1 (6 bases). The CDR3 has 16 amino acids. V was trimmed by 3 bases and J by 6 bases, leaving 19 bases between them. CDR1 SGHVS and CDR2 FQNEAQ come from the germline V gene. Here the CDR3 reads CASSLHGAGATDTQYF. Written as DNA, the CDR3 is TGTGCCAGCAGCTTGCACGGGGCAGGGGCAACGGATACGCAGTATTTT.

This clonotype has a handful of counts. This chain links TRBV5-1 with TRBJ2-4, with a possible D match to TRBD1 (5 bases). TRBJ2-7 matches the DNA end more closely, so the J call is doubtful. Germline assignment: CDR1 SGHRS and CDR2 YFSETQ. This CDR3 region has 14 residues. This CDR3 is CASSQYGHLYEQYF. For the CDR3, the DNA is TGCGCCAGCAGCCAATACGGACACCTCTACGAGCAGTACTTC.

In its sample, this clonotype was seen once. The V and J genes are TRBV4-3 and TRBJ1-3; no definite D call. Trimming shortened V by 0 bases and J by 0 bases, and 6 bases separated the two germline ends. The CDR3 is 15 residues long. Germline values: CDR1 LGHNA, CDR2 YSLEER. The CDR3 here is CASSQDRVSGNTIYF. The CDR3, as DNA: TGCGCCAGCAGCCAAGATCGGGTCTCTGGAAACACCATATATTTT.

This clonotype was seen a handful of times. This chain joins TRBV2 and TRBJ1-2; 7 bases are shared with TRBD1. V lost 3 bases and J lost 6; bases outside the gene matches: 10. This CDR3 comprises 15 residues. Germline V gene data show CDR1 as SNHLY and CDR2 as FYNNEI. The CDR3 DNA is TGTGCCAGCAGTGATAAATCACAGGGGTCGGATGGCTACACCTTC. Translating it yields CASSDKSQGSDGYTF.

This rearrangement joins TRBV7-9 to TRBJ1-1; the match to TRBD1 covers 7 bases. The CDR3 contains 12 residues. Trimming cost V 6 bases and J 4 bases; bases outside gene matches: 2. The germline gives CDR1 SEHNR, CDR2 FQNEAQ (reference sequence). CDR3 amino acids: CASRDRVTEAFF. DNA of the CDR3: TGTGCCAGCAGAGACAGGGTCACTGAAGCTTTCTTT. Drawing the rest from reference TRBV7-9 and TRBJ1-1, the complete variable domain is DTGVSQNPRHKITKRGQNVTFRCDPISEHNRLYWYRQTLGQGPEFLTYFQNEAQLEKSRLLSDRFSAERPKGSFSTLEIQRTEQGDSAMYLCASRDRVTEAFFGQGTRLTVV.

This clonotype came up a few times. V usage is TRBV6-1 and J usage is TRBJ2-1; the D is unclear. V was shortened by 0 bases and J by 1 base, with 4 bases between the two germline ends. The CDR3 sequence is 14 residues long. The germline V gene has CDR1 MNHNS and CDR2 SASEGT. The CDR3 is CASSEARSYNEQFF. In DNA, the CDR3 is TGTGCCAGCAGTGAAGCAAGGTCCTACAATGAGCAGTTCTTC.

The V call is TRBV7-9, the J call TRBJ1-2; D uncertain. Deletions cut 4 bases from V and 7 bases from J, with 16 bases between. CDR1 SEHNR and CDR2 FQNEAQ come from the germline V gene (reference sequence). The CDR3 runs 14 residues. The CDR3 DNA reads TGTGCCAGCAGCTCGAGGGAGGCACTCGGTGGCTACACCTTC. Translation gives CASSSREALGGYTF.

The rearrangement links TRBV3-1 to TRBJ2-4; D gene uncertain. Germline CDR1 reads LGHDT; CDR2 reads YNNKEL (reference sequence). Trimming removed 1 base from V and 13 bases from J, with 29 bases in between. This CDR3 spans 18 amino acids. DNA for the CDR3: TGTGCCAGCAGCCAAGGGATCTGTAAGGGCATCCACTACAATGAGCAGTACTTC. It codes for CASSQGICKGIHYNEQYF. Together with reference TRBV3-1 and TRBJ2-4, the CDR3 gives the full variable domain: DTAVSQTPKYLVTQMGNDKSIKCEQNLGHDTMYWYKQDSKKFLKIMFSYNNKELIINETVPNRFSPKSPDKAHLNLHINSLELGDSAVYFCASSQGICKGIHYNEQYFGAGTRLSVL.

The J gene is TRBJ2-3, the V gene TRBV10-3; D remains unclear. There are 12 residues in the CDR3. CDR1 is ENHRY, CDR2 SYGVKD, per germline. Trimming shortened V by 8 bases and J by 1 base, and 7 bases separated the two germline ends. The CDR3 DNA sequence: TGTGCCATCCATACAGGCACAGATACGCAGTATTTT. This gives the protein CAIHTGTDTQYF.

This clonotype was recorded a few times. The V gene is TRBV9, the J gene TRBJ1-2, with D possibly TRBD1 on 5 matching bases. CDR1 is SGDLS, CDR2 YYNGEE, per germline. Trimming left V 6 bases short and J 5 bases short, with 14 bases between. The CDR3 has 13 residues. DNA of the CDR3: TGTGCCAGCAACCTCCAGGGCGATTATGGCTACACCTTC. Translation gives CASNLQGDYGYTF.

This clonotype was observed a few times. The V call is TRBV20-1, the J call TRBJ2-7; no reliable D call. Germline V lookup: CDR1 DFQATT, CDR2 SNEGSKA (reference sequence). V was pared by 7 bases and J by 3 bases, with 16 bases between. The CDR3 is 13 residues long. CDR3 DNA: TGCAGTGTTTTGAGGACGGGCGACTACGAGCAGTACTTC. Amino acid sequence: CSVLRTGDYEQYF.

The rearrangement uses TRBV4-3 and TRBJ1-2; D possibly corresponds to TRBD1 (5 bases). Trimming pared 0 bases from V and 6 bases from J, leaving 14 bases between. CDR1 is LGHNA and CDR2 is YSLEER in the germline V gene. CDR3 length: 15 residues. CDR3 region: CASSQEGPGGDGYTF. In DNA, the CDR3 is TGCGCCAGCAGCCAAGAGGGACCCGGCGGAGATGGCTACACCTTC.

Remarks on this clonotype: The junction departs from germline at one end; a sequencing error may be responsible. The rearrangement uses TRBV5-1 and TRBJ1-5, with unresolved D. Per the germline V gene, CDR1 is SGHRS and CDR2 is YFSETQ. The length of the CDR3 is 14 residues. The CDR3 bases are TGCGCCAGCAGCTTGGAAGGGTTTGGGCAGCCCCGGCATTTT. This encodes CASSLEGFGQPRHF.

This clonotype has a handful of counts. The V gene is TRBV29-1, the J gene TRBJ1-2; 8 nucleotides line up with TRBD1. The ends lost 4 bases at V and 1 base at J; junction bases unmatched: 8. Germline V gene data show CDR1 as SQVTM and CDR2 as ANQGSEA. This CDR3 has 15 amino acids. CDR3 sequence: CSVVGQGASNYGYTF. For the CDR3, the DNA is TGCAGCGTTGTCGGACAGGGCGCAAGTAACTATGGCTACACCTTC.

This clonotype has a handful of counts. For the CDR3, the DNA is TGTGCCAGCAGTTCAGGGCCCTGGGAGGGCAATCAGCCCCAGCATTTT. The encoded protein is CASSSGPWEGNQPQHF. This sequence joins TRBV12-3 or TRBV12-4 and TRBJ1-5; maybe TRBD1 (5 bases). The germline V and J ends were trimmed by 4 bases and 2 bases, with 15 bases remaining between them. The CDR3 runs 16 residues.

This clonotype appeared a few times. The chain couples TRBV7-9 to TRBJ1-2; possible D gene TRBD1, 6 bases. The germline V gene encodes CDR1 SEHNR and CDR2 FQNEAQ (reference sequence). The CDR3 spans 15 residues. V lost 1 base, J lost 4 bases, and 13 bases lay in between. The CDR3 loop is CASSLVEGETYGYTF. The CDR3 coding sequence is TGTGCCAGCAGCTTAGTAGAGGGGGAAACCTATGGCTACACCTTC.

V usage is TRBV6-2 or TRBV6-3 and J usage is TRBJ1-4; D possibly corresponds to TRBD1 (5 bases). The germline V gene encodes CDR1 MNHEY and CDR2 SVGEGT. The CDR3 runs 15 residues. The V gene lost 6 bases and the J gene lost 5 bases, with 16 bases spanning the gap. The CDR3 is CASSLLGRDNEKLFF. The CDR3 DNA is TGTGCCAGCAGCCTCCTCGGCAGGGACAATGAAAAACTGTTTTTT.

The chain combines TRBV4-2 with TRBJ2-7; 9 positions match TRBD1. Germline V gives CDR1 LGHNA, CDR2 YNFKEQ. Losses at the gene ends were 4 bases for V and 5 bases for J; bases not matched to a gene: 18. This CDR3 comprises 18 residues. The CDR3 nucleotides read TGTGCCAGCAGCCCTAAATTTGGGACAGGGCGGACTTATGACGAGCAGTACTTC. Its translation is CASSPKFGTGRTYDEQYF.

This clonotype was detected once. A read error may account for a junction end that differs from germline. The chain couples TRBV6-2 or TRBV6-3 to TRBJ2-1; 9 nucleotides line up with TRBD2. Germline V CDR1 and CDR2: MNHEY, SVGEGT. The CDR3 consists of 20 residues. The CDR3 DNA follows: TGTGCCAGCAGTATTACCGGGACTAGCACGGGGGAAGAACCCTACGATGAGCAGTTCTTC. It translates to CASSITGTSTGEEPYDEQFF.

The chain couples TRBV10-3 to TRBJ1-2, with D tentatively TRBD1 (6 bases). This CDR3 is built from 13 residues. Germline V lookup: CDR1 ENHRY, CDR2 SYGVKD. V lost 7 bases and J lost 3, with 12 bases in between. The CDR3 protein is CAITRQDYYGYTF. The DNA for the CDR3 is TGTGCCATCACCCGACAGGACTACTATGGCTACACCTTC.

The chain has TRBV2 and TRBJ2-1; 14 nucleotides line up with TRBD2. J was trimmed by 8 bases and V by 6 bases; bases with no gene match: 6. CDR3 length equals 15 residues. The germline V gene encodes CDR1 SNHLY and CDR2 FYNNEI. The DNA of the CDR3 is TGTGCCAGCAGGGGGGGACTAGCGGGGGCGGATGAGCAGTTCTTC. Translation: CASRGGLAGADEQFF.

V and J are TRBV28 and TRBJ1-1; the D gene is possibly TRBD1 (5 bases). This CDR3 region has 12 residues. V lost 7 bases and J 5 bases, leaving 11 bases between the germline ends. Germline V gene sequence: CDR1 MDHEN, CDR2 SYDVKM. The CDR3 nucleotides are TGTGCCAGCACCCTCGAGGGGACTGAAGCTTTCTTT. Translating it yields CASTLEGTEAFF.

The chain employs TRBV6-6 and TRBJ2-3; the match to TRBD2 covers 7 bases. This CDR3 is built from 16 residues. The V segment lost 5 bases and the J segment 3 bases; nucleotides outside the gene matches: 11. The germline gives CDR1 MNHNY, CDR2 SVGAGI (reference sequence). The CDR3 reads CASSPGGLAETDTQYF. The CDR3 DNA reads as TGTGCCAGCAGTCCTGGCGGGCTAGCGGAGACAGATACGCAGTATTTT.